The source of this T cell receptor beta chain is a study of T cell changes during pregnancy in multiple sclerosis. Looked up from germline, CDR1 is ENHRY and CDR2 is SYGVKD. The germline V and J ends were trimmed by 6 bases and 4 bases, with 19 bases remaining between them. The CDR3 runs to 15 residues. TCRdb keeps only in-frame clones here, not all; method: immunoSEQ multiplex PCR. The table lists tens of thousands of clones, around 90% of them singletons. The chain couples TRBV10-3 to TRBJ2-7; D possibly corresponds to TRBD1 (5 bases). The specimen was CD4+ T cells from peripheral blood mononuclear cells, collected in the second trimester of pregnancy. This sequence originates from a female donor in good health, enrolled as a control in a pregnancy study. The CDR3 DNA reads TGTGCCATCAGAAGCGACAGCCGTGGTTTATACGAGCAGTACTTC. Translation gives CAIRSDSRGLYEQYF.